Listed here are 2 T cell receptor beta chains from one sample, sequenced in a study of CD8 T cells in Susac syndrome. After extraction with the RNeasy kit, roughly 0.45 to 1 ug of the RNA was reverse transcribed using random hexamers. MiXCR, applied by TCRdb to the immunoSEQ multiplex PCR reads, yields one record per CDR3 protein. The repertoire holds a few hundred thousand distinct CDR3 sequences, with about 85% as singletons. Material for sequencing was CD8+ T cells from PBMCs. All receptors derive from a human donor with multiple sclerosis.

V is TRBV28 and J is TRBJ2-7, with D perhaps TRBD2 (6 bases). The length of the CDR3 is 12 residues. V lost 5 bases to trimming and J lost 4 bases, with 9 bases between them. Per the germline V gene, CDR1 is MDHEN and CDR2 is SYDVKM. CDR3 amino acids: CASSIAGYEQYF. CDR3 nucleotides: TGTGCCAGCAGTATCGCGGGGTACGAGCAGTACTTC.

This clonotype was observed a handful of times. This rearrangement joins TRBV7-9 to TRBJ1-1; 10 nucleotides align to TRBD1. V lost 4 bases, J lost 6 bases, and 8 bases stayed unmatched. This CDR3 contains 15 residues. Germline V gene sequence: CDR1 SEHNR, CDR2 FQNEAQ (reference sequence). The CDR3 spells CASSSPGQGRPEAFF. The CDR3 region has the DNA TGTGCCAGCAGCTCTCCGGGACAGGGGCGTCCTGAAGCTTTCTTT.